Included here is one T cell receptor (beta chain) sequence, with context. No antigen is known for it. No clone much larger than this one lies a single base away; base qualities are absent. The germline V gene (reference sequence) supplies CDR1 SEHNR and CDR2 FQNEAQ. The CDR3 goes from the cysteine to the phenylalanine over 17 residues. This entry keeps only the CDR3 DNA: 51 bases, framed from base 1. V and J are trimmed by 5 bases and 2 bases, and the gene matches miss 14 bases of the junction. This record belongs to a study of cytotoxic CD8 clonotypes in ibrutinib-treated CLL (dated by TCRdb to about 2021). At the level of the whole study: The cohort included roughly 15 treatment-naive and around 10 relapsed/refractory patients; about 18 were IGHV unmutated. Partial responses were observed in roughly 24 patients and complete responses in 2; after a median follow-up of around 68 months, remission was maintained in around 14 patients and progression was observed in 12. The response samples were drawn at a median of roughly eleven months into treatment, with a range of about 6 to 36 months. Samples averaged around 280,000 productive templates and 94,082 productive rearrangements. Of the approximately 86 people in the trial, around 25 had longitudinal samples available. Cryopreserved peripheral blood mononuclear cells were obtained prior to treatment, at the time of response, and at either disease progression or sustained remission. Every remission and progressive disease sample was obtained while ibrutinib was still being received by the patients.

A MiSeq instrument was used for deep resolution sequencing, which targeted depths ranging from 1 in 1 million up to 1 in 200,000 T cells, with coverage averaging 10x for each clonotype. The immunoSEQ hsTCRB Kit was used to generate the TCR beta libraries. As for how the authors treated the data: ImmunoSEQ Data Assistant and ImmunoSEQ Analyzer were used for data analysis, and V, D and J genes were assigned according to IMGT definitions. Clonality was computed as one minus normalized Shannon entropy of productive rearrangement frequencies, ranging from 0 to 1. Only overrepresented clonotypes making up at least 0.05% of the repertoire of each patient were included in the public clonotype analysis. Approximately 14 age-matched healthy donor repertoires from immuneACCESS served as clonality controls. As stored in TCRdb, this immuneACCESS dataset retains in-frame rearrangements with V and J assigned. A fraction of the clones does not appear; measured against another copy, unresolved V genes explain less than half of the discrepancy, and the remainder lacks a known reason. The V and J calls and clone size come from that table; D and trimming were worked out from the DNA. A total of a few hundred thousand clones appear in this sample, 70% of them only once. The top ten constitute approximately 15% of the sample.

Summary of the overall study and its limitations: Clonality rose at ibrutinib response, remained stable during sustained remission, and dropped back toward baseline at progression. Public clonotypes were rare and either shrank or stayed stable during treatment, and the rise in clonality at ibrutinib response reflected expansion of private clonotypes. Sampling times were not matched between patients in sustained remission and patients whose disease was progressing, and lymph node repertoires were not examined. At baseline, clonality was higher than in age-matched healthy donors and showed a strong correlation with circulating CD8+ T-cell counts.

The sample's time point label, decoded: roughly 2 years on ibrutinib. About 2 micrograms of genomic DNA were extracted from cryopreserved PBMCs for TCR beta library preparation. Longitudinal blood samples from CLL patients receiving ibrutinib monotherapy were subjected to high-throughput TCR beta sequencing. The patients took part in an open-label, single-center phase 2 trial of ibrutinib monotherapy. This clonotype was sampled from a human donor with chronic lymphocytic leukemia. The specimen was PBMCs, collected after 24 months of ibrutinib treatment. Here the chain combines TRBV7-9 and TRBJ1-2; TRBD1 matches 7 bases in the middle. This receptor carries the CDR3 CASSRQFSRDSNYGYTF. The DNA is TGTGCCAGCAGCCGACAATTTTCCCGGGACAGCAACTATGGCTACACCTTC.